The 29 T cell receptor beta chains below come from one sample, sequenced in a study of shared clonotypes between healthy human individuals. Produced via immunoSEQ multiplex PCR; TCRdb's table is partial and in-frame only. This table has some 2,400,000 clones, about 94% appearing once. The source material was naive CD4+ T cells sorted from blood. Subset: CD45RA+ positively selected. These receptors came from a man younger than 35 in good health.

The V gene is TRBV13, the J gene TRBJ2-5, with 7 nucleotides matching TRBD2. Germline V lookup: CDR1 PRHDT, CDR2 FYEKMQ (reference sequence). The CDR3 has 15 residues. The trim removed 5 bases at V and 0 bases at J, leaving 6 bases unmatched. CDR3 residues: CASSPPLAHQETQYF. CDR3 DNA: TGTGCCAGCAGCCCCCCACTAGCGCACCAAGAGACCCAGTACTTC.

The chain is built from TRBV5-1 and TRBJ1-2; D remains unclear. The CDR3 is made up of 14 amino acids. The V end was cut by 4 bases, the J end by 5 bases, with 15 bases between. Looked up from germline, CDR1 is SGHRS and CDR2 is YFSETQ. The CDR3 DNA reads TGCGCCAGCAGCCCTACCACGATGGAGTATGGCTACACCTTC. This gives the protein CASSPTTMEYGYTF.

This chain joins TRBV10-2 and TRBJ2-2; D is unclear. The V and J ends lost 5 bases and 3 bases respectively, with 4 bases between them. Germline CDR1 WSHSY, CDR2 SAAADI. This CDR3 has 12 amino acids. The chain's CDR3 is CASSMYTGELFF. The CDR3 coding sequence is TGCGCCAGCAGTATGTACACCGGGGAGCTGTTTTTT.

The chain links TRBV2 to TRBJ1-5; TRBD1 might be the D (5 bases). The CDR3 consists of 15 residues. V was pared by 4 bases and J by 2 bases, with 12 bases between. Per the germline V gene, CDR1 is SNHLY and CDR2 is FYNNEI. The CDR3 reads CASSGGTGRNQPQHF. Here the CDR3 DNA reads TGTGCCAGCAGTGGAGGGACTGGGCGCAATCAGCCCCAGCATTTT.

This clone was detected a few times. The CDR3 DNA sequence: TGTGCCAGCGAGGCCAGCTCTGGGGCCAACGTCCTGACTTTC. Amino acids: CASEASSGANVLTF. This chain uses TRBV6-5 with TRBJ2-6; no firm D call. Per germline, CDR1 MNHEY and CDR2 SVGAGI. V lost 8 bases to trimming and J lost 0 bases, with 8 bases between them. CDR3 length: 14 residues.

The CDR3 bases are TGTGCCAGCAGCCTGGGACTAGCAAACAATGAGCAGTTCTTC. It translates to CASSLGLANNEQFF. This chain connects TRBV7-9 to TRBJ2-1; the match to TRBD2 covers 9 bases. The CDR3 length is 14 residues. The V and J ends lost 5 bases and 5 bases, in that order; junction bases with no gene match: 4. Per the germline V gene, CDR1 is SEHNR and CDR2 is FQNEAQ (reference sequence). Drawing the rest from reference TRBV7-9 and TRBJ2-1, the complete variable domain is DTGVSQNPRHKITKRGQNVTFRCDPISEHNRLYWYRQTLGQGPEFLTYFQNEAQLEKSRLLSDRFSAERPKGSFSTLEIQRTEQGDSAMYLCASSLGLANNEQFFGPGTRLTVL.

CDR3 coding DNA: TGTGCCAGCAGCGTGCGGGGAGGGGGCACTGAAGCTTTCTTT. As protein: CASSVRGGGTEAFF. The genes are TRBV9 and TRBJ1-1, with D possibly matching TRBD1 (6 bases). The CDR3 has 14 amino acids. Trimming pared 2 bases from V and 4 bases from J, leaving 12 bases between. CDR1 and CDR2 from the germline V gene are SGDLS and YYNGEE. The entire variable domain, with the rest obtained from reference TRBV9 and TRBJ1-1, is as follows: DSGVTQTPKHLITATGQRVTLRCSPRSGDLSVYWYQQSLDQGLQFLIQYYNGEERAKGNILERFSAQQFPDLHSELNLSSLELGDSALYFCASSVRGGGTEAFFGQGTRLTVV.

The J gene is TRBJ1-5, the V gene TRBV6-6; 9 bases align to TRBD1. V lost 6 bases and J lost 1; bases outside the gene matches: 7. This CDR3 contains 16 residues. The germline V gene has CDR1 MNHNY and CDR2 SVGAGI (reference sequence). Written as DNA, the CDR3 is TGTGCCAGCAGAAAAAAGGGACAGGGCAGCAATCAGCCCCAGCATTTT. It encodes CASRKKGQGSNQPQHF.

In regard to this clone: Other DNA sequences in the same sample also yield this CDR3. J is TRBJ2-3 and V is TRBV2, with unresolved D. From germline, CDR1 is SNHLY and CDR2 FYNNEI. Trimming left V 6 bases short and J 3 bases short, with 4 bases between. The CDR3 sequence is 11 residues long. The CDR3 DNA reads TGTGCCAGCAGCAGTACAGATACGCAGTATTTT. The encoded protein is CASSSTDTQYF.

About this clone itself: Distinct nucleotide sequences in the sample also encode this CDR3. V gene TRBV7-2 combines with J gene TRBJ2-7; no clear D gene. The length of the CDR3 is 11 residues. Germline CDR1 and CDR2: SGHTA and FQGNSA. V gave up 5 bases and J gave up 4 bases, with 6 bases separating them. CDR3 nucleotides: TGTGCCAGCAGCGTGCTTTACGAGCAGTACTTC. As protein: CASSVLYEQYF.

In this sample, this clone turned up once. DNA for the CDR3: TGTGCCAGCAGCGAGCGGCAGGGAAGCTACGAGCAGTACTTC. The encoded protein is CASSERQGSYEQYF. The rearrangement uses TRBV14 and TRBJ2-7, with D perhaps given as TRBD1 or TRBD2 (5 bases each). Trimming pared 5 bases from V and 3 bases from J, leaving 14 bases between. The CDR3 has 14 amino acids. Looked up from germline, CDR1 is SGHDN and CDR2 is FVKESK.

The chain joins TRBV27 to TRBJ1-2; possibly TRBD1 for D (5 bases). This CDR3 has 13 amino acids. CDR1 is MNHEY, CDR2 SMNVEV, per germline (reference sequence). The V gene lost 3 bases and the J gene lost 6 bases, with 11 bases spanning the gap. DNA for the CDR3: TGTGCCAGCAGTTTTCGGCAGGGCCATGGCTACACCTTC. This gives the protein CASSFRQGHGYTF.

Comment on this clone: Different DNA sequences within this sample yield the same CDR3. This chain connects TRBV5-1 to TRBJ2-2; D possibly matches TRBD1 or TRBD2 (5 bases each). This CDR3 is 15 amino acids long. Germline CDR1 and CDR2: SGHRS and YFSETQ. V was cut by 5 bases and J by 2 bases, with 13 bases left in between. Here the CDR3 DNA reads TGCGCCAGCAGTCTGAGAGGGGCTAACACCGGGGAGCTGTTTTTT. Its protein is CASSLRGANTGELFF.

The chain combines TRBV11-3 with TRBJ2-3; the D is unclear. Deletions cut 1 base from V and 2 bases from J, with 10 bases between. Germline lookup yields CDR1 SGHNT and CDR2 YENEEA. The CDR3 extends over 15 amino acids. The CDR3 reads CASSLGLINTDTQYF. DNA of the CDR3: TGTGCCAGCAGCTTAGGCCTGATCAACACAGATACGCAGTATTTT.

The V call is TRBV30, the J call TRBJ1-2; D not certain. The CDR3 runs to 12 residues. Germline V gene data show CDR1 as GTSNPN and CDR2 as SVGIG (reference sequence). Trimming pared 0 bases from V and 3 bases from J, leaving 5 bases between. The CDR3 region is CAWSVWDYGYTF. The CDR3 bases are TGTGCCTGGAGTGTGTGGGACTATGGCTACACCTTC.

The chain uses TRBV7-2 and TRBJ2-5, with D perhaps TRBD2 (5 bases). Germline loops: CDR1 SGHTA, CDR2 FQGNSA. Trimming took off 5 bases at V and 1 base at J, with 8 bases between the two ends. The CDR3 covers 13 residues. The CDR3 DNA follows: TGTGCCAGCAGCCCGAGCGGCCAAGAGACCCAGTACTTC. It is translated as CASSPSGQETQYF.

This rearrangement joins TRBV11-2 to TRBJ1-4, with a possible D match to TRBD1 (5 bases). The V gene lost 0 bases and the J gene lost 7 bases, with 12 bases spanning the gap. This CDR3 is 15 amino acids long. The germline V gene has CDR1 SGHAT and CDR2 FQNNGV. This CDR3 is CASSLDGTSGEKLFF. CDR3 sequence (DNA): TGTGCCAGCAGCTTAGATGGGACCTCGGGTGAAAAACTGTTTTTT. Full variable domain (rest looked up from reference TRBV11-2 and TRBJ1-4): EAGVAQSPRYKIIEKRQSVAFWCNPISGHATLYWYQQILGQGPKLLIQFQNNGVVDDSQLPKDRFSAERLKGVDSTLKIQPAKLEDSAVYLCASSLDGTSGEKLFFGSGTQLSVL.

About this clone: Additional DNA sequences in this sample encode the identical CDR3. This sequence joins TRBV18 and TRBJ2-1; 14 bases match TRBD2. From germline, CDR1 is KGHSH and CDR2 LQKENI. With V trimmed by 6 bases and J by 8 bases, 6 bases remained unmatched. This CDR3 comprises 15 residues. The CDR3 bases are TGTGCCAGCTCTCCCGGGACTAGCGGGAGTGATGAGCAGTTCTTC. Residues: CASSPGTSGSDEQFF.

In nucleotides, the CDR3 is TGCGCCAGCAGCCAAGCCCAGGGGGCGGGGGGGACCTACGAGCAGTACTTC. The encoded protein is CASSQAQGAGGTYEQYF. The gene calls are TRBV4-1 and TRBJ2-7; D may be TRBD2 (9 bases). Germline V gives CDR1 MGHRA, CDR2 YSYEKL. V was pared by 1 base and J by 2 bases, with 18 bases between. The length of the CDR3 is 17 residues.

This clone was seen once. This sequence joins TRBV18 and TRBJ2-1; D unresolved. CDR3 size: 13 residues. V was clipped by 3 bases and J by 8 bases, with 11 bases between them. CDR1 and CDR2 (germline): KGHSH, LQKENI. The CDR3 reads CASSPPIGDEQFF. In DNA, the CDR3 is TGTGCCAGCTCACCCCCGATTGGAGATGAGCAGTTCTTC.

The V gene is TRBV6-1, the J gene TRBJ1-1, with 9 bases that match TRBD1. V shed 3 bases, J shed 4 bases, and the junction held 6 bases outside the gene matches. CDR1 and CDR2 (germline): MNHNS, SASEGT. This CDR3 comprises 15 residues. The CDR3: CASSERTGVGTEAFF. In DNA form, the CDR3 reads TGTGCCAGCAGTGAGCGGACAGGGGTTGGCACTGAAGCTTTCTTT.

The chain links TRBV20-1 to TRBJ2-1; D is perhaps TRBD2 (6 bases). CDR3 length equals 10 residues. The germline V gene has CDR1 DFQATT and CDR2 SNEGSKA (reference sequence). V lost 6 bases and J lost 10, with 10 bases in between. The CDR3 sequence: CSARGTEQFF. The CDR3, as DNA: TGCAGTGCGCGGGGCACCGAGCAGTTCTTC.

This chain's CDR3 is CASSAGPGQGSEAFF. The CDR3 DNA sequence: TGTGCCAGCAGCGCCGGTCCGGGACAGGGATCTGAAGCTTTCTTT. The genes are TRBV9 and TRBJ1-1; 9 bases line up with TRBD1. Losses at the gene ends were 3 bases for V and 6 bases for J; bases not matched to a gene: 9. Germline assignment: CDR1 SGDLS and CDR2 YYNGEE. The CDR3 has 15 amino acids.

This CDR3 reads CASSYTQTGGTEAFF. DNA of the CDR3: TGTGCCAGCAGTTACACTCAAACCGGCGGCACTGAAGCTTTCTTT. The chain employs TRBV6-6 and TRBJ1-1; the D is unclear. The V gene's germline CDR1 is MNHNY and CDR2 SVGAGI (reference sequence). CDR3 length equals 15 residues. Deletions cut 2 bases from V and 4 bases from J, with 14 bases between.

This chain joins TRBV2 and TRBJ2-1; no reliable D call. Trimming removed 1 base from V and 6 bases from J, with 7 bases in between. The CDR3 has 13 amino acids. Germline CDR1 is SNHLY and CDR2 is FYNNEI. CDR3 amino acids: CASSEERSNEQFF. DNA of the CDR3: TGTGCCAGCAGTGAAGAACGGTCCAATGAGCAGTTCTTC.

In DNA, the CDR3 is TGTGCCAGCAGCTTAATAACAGGAGGACAAGAGACCCAGTACTTC. Amino acids: CASSLITGGQETQYF. This rearrangement joins TRBV5-4 to TRBJ2-5; perhaps D is TRBD1 or TRBD2 (5 bases each). Germline V CDR1 and CDR2: SGHNT, YYREEE (reference sequence). V lost 2 bases, J lost 2 bases, and 13 bases lay in between. The CDR3 has 15 residues.

This chain's CDR3 is CASSLTDNNSPLHF. CDR3 coding DNA: TGTGCCAGCAGTTTGACAGACAATAATTCACCCCTCCACTTT. The chain uses TRBV6-5 and TRBJ1-6, with D perhaps matching TRBD1 (5 bases). The germline V gene encodes CDR1 MNHEY and CDR2 SVGAGI. This CDR3 comprises 14 residues. V shed 4 bases and J shed 5 bases, with 9 bases lying between them.

The table lists this clone with a count of one. This chain joins TRBV11-2 and TRBJ2-7, with 10 bases matching TRBD2. Germline lookup yields CDR1 SGHAT and CDR2 FQNNGV. With V trimmed by 3 bases and J by 1 base, 6 bases remained unmatched. The CDR3 has 16 residues. For the CDR3, the DNA is TGTGCCAGCAGCTTGACTAGCGGGCCGGCATCCTACGAGCAGTACTTC. Translated, it gives CASSLTSGPASYEQYF.

This sequence joins TRBV9 and TRBJ2-5, with 14 nucleotides matching TRBD2. V was pared by 0 bases and J by 4 bases, with 8 bases of the junction left unmatched. This CDR3 comprises 18 residues. Germline CDR1 SGDLS, CDR2 YYNGEE. DNA for the CDR3: TGTGCCAGCAGCGTAGCTATGGGGACTAGCGGGAGAGGAGAGACCCAGTACTTC. Amino acids: CASSVAMGTSGRGETQYF.